This T cell receptor (beta chain) was captured in a study of T cells in Graves' hyperthyroidism and ophthalmopathy. TCR beta CDR3 sequences were amplified from RNA transcripts. HTBI primers were employed in a first-round RT-PCR of the TCR CDR3. Each CDR3 protein is one row after TCRdb ran MiXCR on the multiplex PCR reads. This table holds about 500,000 distinct CDR3 sequences, over 35% found once. The study left out patients who had uncontrolled infection, other autoimmune disease, pregnancy or lactation. This clonotype was detected many times. The source material was peripheral blood or thyroid tissue (not recorded which). The source of this sequence is an adult woman with Graves' disease, either hyperthyroidism or ophthalmopathy (not recorded which).

The CDR3 nucleotides are TGTGCCAGCAGCTTGCCCGGACTAGCGGGAGACTACGAGCAGTACTTC. Translation: CASSLPGLAGDYEQYF. The chain links TRBV5-8 to TRBJ2-7, with TRBD2 matching 13 bases. J lost 3 bases, V lost 1 base, and 4 bases had no gene match. Germline V gene lookup returns CDR1 SGHTS and CDR2 YDEGEE. There are 16 residues in the CDR3.